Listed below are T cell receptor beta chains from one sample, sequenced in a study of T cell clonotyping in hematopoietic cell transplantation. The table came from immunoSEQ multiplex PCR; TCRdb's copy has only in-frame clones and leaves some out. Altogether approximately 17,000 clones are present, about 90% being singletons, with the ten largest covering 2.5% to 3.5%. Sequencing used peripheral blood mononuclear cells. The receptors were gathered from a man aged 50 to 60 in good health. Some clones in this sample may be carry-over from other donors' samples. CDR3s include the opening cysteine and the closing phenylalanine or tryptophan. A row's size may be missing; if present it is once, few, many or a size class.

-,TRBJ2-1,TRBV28,CASSSLAGGLNEQFF
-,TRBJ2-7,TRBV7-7,CASSRDRGSEQYF
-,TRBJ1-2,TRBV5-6,CASSLVRANYGYTF
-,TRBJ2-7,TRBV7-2,CASSLSAPYEQYF
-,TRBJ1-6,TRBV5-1,CASSPLSSSYNSPLHF
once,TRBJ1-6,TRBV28,CASSLGGTHSPLHF
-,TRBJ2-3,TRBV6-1,CASIPGLATDTQYF
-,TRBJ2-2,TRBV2,CASGRTRTGELFF
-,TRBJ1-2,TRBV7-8,CASSYEQVHGYTF
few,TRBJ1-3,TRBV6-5,CASSSKGNGDTIYF
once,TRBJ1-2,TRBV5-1,CASSLDSGNYGYTF
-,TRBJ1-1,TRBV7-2,CASSLGGGQGRTEAFF
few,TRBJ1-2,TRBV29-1,CSGGDTNYGYTF
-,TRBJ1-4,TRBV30,CAWSGGTGVGEKLFF
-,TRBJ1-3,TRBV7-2,CASSTRNGNTIYF
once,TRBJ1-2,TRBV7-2,CASSFLMGTTLYGYTF
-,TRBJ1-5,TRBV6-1,CASSEDTAASQPQHF
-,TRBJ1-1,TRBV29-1,CSVRGSNAEAFF
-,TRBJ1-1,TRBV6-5,CASSYKGDLNTEAFF
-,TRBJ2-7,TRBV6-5,CASTDPGQGSYEQYF
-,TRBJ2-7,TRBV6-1,CASSVYEQYF
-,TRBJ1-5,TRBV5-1,CASSSTGGQPQHF
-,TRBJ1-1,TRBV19,CASSIGGTGGFTEAFF
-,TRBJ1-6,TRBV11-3,CASSPGTGDSPLHF
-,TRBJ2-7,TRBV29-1,CSGGRLAGDEQYF
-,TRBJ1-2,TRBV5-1,CASSLGRRTSYGYTF
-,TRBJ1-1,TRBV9,CASSSGLLNTEAFF
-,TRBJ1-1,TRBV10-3,CAIRGEVSTEAFF
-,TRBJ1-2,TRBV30,CAWSRRSQSYGYTF